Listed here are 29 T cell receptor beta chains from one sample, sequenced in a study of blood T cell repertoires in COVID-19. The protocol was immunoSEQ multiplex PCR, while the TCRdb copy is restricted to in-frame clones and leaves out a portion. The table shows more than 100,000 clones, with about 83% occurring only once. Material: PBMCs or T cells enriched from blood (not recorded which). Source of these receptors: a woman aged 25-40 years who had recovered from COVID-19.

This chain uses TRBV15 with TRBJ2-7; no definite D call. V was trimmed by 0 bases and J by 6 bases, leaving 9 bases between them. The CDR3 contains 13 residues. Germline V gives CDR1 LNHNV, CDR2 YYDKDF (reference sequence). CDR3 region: CATSRDLGAEQYF. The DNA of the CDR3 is TGTGCCACCAGCAGAGATTTGGGCGCCGAGCAGTACTTC.

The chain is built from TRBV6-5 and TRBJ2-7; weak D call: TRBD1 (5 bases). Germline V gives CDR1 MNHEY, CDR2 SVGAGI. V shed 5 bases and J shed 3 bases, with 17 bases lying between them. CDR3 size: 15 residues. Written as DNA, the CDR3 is TGTGCCAGCAGTCTCGCGGTGGGGCCCCTCTACGAGCAGTACTTC. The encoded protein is CASSLAVGPLYEQYF.

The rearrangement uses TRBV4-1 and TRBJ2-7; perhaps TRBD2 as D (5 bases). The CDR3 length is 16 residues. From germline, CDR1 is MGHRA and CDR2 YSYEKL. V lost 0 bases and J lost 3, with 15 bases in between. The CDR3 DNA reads TGCGCCAGCAGCCAAGAGGTGGGAGTGTCGGGCTACGAGCAGTACTTC. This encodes CASSQEVGVSGYEQYF.

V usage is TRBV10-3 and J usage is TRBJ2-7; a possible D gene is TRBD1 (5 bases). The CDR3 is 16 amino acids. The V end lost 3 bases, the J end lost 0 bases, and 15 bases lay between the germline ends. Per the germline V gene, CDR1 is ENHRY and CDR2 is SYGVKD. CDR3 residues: CAISDTGRPNSYEQYF. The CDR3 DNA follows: TGTGCCATCAGTGATACAGGACGGCCGAACTCCTACGAGCAGTACTTC.

The CDR3 loop reads CASSWDRAEAFF. Here the CDR3 DNA reads TGTGCCAGCAGCTGGGACAGGGCTGAAGCTTTCTTT. The chain recombines TRBV11-2 with TRBJ1-1, with TRBD1 identical over 9 bases. V lost 4 bases, J lost 6 bases, and 0 bases stayed unmatched. Germline lookup yields CDR1 SGHAT and CDR2 FQNNGV. There are 12 residues in the CDR3.

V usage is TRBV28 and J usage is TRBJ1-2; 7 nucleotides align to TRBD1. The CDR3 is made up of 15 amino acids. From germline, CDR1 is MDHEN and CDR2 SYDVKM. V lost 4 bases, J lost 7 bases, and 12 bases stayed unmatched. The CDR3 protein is CASSSPPRGVGGYTF. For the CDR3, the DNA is TGTGCCAGCAGTTCCCCTCCCAGGGGGGTAGGTGGCTACACCTTC.

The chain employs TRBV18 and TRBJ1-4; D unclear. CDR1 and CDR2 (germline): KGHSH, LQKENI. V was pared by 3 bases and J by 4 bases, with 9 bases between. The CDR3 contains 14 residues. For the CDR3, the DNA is TGTGCCAGCTCACCTTCCAGGAATAATGAAAAACTGTTTTTT. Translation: CASSPSRNNEKLFF.

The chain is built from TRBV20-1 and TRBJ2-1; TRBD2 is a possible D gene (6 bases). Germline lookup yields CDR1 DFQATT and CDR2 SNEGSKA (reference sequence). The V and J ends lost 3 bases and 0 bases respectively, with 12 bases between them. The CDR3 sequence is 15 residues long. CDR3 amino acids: CSASLALSSYNEQFF. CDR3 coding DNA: TGCAGTGCTAGTCTAGCGCTAAGCTCCTACAATGAGCAGTTCTTC.

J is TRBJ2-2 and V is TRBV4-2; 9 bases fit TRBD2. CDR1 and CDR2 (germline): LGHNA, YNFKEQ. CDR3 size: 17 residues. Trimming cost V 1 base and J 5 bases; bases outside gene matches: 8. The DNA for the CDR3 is TGTGCCAGCAGCCAAGCTCGCGGGAGGGCTAGGACCGGGGAGCTGTTTTTT. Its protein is CASSQARGRARTGELFF.

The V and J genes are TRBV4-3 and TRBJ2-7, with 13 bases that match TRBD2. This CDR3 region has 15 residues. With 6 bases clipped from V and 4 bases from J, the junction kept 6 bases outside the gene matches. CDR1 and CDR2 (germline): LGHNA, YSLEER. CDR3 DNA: TGCGCCAGCAGTTACCGACTAGCGGGAGGATACGAGCAGTACTTC. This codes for CASSYRLAGGYEQYF.

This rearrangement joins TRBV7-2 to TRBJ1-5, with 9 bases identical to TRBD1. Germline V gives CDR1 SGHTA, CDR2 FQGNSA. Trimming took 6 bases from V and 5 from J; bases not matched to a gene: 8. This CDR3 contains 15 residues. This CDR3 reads CASSSGTGIDQPQHF. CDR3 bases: TGTGCCAGCAGTTCCGGGACAGGGATAGATCAGCCCCAGCATTTT.

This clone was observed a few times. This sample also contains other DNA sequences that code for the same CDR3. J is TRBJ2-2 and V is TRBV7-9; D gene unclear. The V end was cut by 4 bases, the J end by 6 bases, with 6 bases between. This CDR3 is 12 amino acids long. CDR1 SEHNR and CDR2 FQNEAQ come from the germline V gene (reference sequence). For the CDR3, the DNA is TGTGCCAGCAGCTCTTCTGCCGGGGAGCTGTTTTTT. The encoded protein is CASSSSAGELFF.

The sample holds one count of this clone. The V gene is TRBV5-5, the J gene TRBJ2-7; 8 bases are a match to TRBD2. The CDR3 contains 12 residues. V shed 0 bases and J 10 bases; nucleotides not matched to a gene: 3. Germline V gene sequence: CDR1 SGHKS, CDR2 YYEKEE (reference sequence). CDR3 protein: CASSLAAGEQYF. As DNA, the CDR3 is TGTGCCAGCAGCTTGGCAGCGGGAGAACAGTACTTC.

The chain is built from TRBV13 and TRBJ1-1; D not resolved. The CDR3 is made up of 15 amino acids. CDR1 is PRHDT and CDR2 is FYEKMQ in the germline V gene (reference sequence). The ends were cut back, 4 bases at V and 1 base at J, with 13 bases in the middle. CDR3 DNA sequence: TGTGCCAGCAGCTCTAACGGACGGGGGAACACTGAAGCTTTCTTT. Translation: CASSSNGRGNTEAFF.

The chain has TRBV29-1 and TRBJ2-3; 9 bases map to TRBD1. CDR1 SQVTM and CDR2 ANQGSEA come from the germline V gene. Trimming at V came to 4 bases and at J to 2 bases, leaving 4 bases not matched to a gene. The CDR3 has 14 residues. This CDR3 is CSVAGQGNTDTQYF. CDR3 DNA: TGCAGCGTTGCCGGACAGGGGAACACAGATACGCAGTATTTT.

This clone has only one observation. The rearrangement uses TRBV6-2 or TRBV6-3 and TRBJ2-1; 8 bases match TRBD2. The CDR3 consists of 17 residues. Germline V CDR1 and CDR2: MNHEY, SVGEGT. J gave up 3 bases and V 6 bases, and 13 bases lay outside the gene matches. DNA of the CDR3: TGTGCCAGCAGCGGTAGCGGGGCTCCTCACAACTACAATGAGCAGTTCTTC. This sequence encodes CASSGSGAPHNYNEQFF.

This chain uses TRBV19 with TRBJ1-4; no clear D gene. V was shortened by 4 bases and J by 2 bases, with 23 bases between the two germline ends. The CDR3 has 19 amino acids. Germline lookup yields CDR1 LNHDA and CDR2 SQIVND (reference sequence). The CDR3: CASSTRRRAGGGTNEKLFF. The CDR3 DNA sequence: TGTGCCAGTAGTACGCGGCGGCGGGCAGGCGGCGGGACTAATGAAAAACTGTTTTTT. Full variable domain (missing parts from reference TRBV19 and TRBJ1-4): DGGITQSPKYLFRKEGQNVTLSCEQNLNHDAMYWYRQDPGQGLRLIYYSQIVNDFQKGDIAEGYSVSREKKESFPLTVTSAQKNPTAFYLCASSTRRRAGGGTNEKLFFGSGTQLSVL.

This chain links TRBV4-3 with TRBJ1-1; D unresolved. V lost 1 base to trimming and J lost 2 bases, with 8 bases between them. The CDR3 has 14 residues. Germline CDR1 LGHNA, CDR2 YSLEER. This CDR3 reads CASSQGHLNTEAFF. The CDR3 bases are TGCGCCAGCAGCCAAGGACACCTTAACACTGAAGCTTTCTTT.

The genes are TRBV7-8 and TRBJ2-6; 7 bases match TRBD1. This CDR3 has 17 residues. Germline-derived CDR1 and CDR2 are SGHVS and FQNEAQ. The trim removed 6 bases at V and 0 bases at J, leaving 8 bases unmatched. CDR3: CASSTGTVRSGANVLTF. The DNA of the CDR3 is TGTGCCAGCAGTACCGGGACAGTTCGCTCTGGGGCCAACGTCCTGACTTTC.

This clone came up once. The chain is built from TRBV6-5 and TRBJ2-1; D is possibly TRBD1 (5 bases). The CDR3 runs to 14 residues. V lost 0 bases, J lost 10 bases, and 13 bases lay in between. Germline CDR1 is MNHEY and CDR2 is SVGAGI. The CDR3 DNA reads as TGTGCCAGCAGTTACTCGAACCAGGGTAACGAGCAGTTCTTC. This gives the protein CASSYSNQGNEQFF.

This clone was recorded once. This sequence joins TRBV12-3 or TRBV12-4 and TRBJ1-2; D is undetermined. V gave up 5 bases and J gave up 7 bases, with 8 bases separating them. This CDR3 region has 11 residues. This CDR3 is CASSRASGYTF. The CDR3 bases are TGTGCCAGCAGTCGCGCGAGTGGCTACACCTTC.

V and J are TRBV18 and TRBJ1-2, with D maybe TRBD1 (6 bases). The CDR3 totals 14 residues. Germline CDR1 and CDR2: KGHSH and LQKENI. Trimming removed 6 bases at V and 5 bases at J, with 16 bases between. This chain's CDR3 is CASSPLTGLYGYTF. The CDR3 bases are TGTGCCAGCTCGCCCCTTACAGGGCTTTATGGCTACACCTTC.

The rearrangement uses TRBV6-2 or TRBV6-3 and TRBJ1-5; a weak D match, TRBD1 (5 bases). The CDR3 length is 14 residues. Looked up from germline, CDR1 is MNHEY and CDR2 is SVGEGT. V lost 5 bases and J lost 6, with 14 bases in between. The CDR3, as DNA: TGTGCCAGCAGTCAGCAAAGGGGTAGTCAGCCCCAGCATTTT. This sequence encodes CASSQQRGSQPQHF.

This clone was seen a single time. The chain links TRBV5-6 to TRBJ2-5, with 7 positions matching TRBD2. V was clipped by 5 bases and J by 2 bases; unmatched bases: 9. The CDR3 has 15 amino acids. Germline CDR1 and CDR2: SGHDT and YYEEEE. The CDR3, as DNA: TGTGCCAGCAGTTCCCCGGCTAGCGGACAAGAGACCCAGTACTTC. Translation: CASSSPASGQETQYF. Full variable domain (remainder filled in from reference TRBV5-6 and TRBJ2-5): DAGVTQSPTHLIKTRGQQVTLRCSPKSGHDTVSWYQQALGQGPQFIFQYYEEEERQRGNFPDRFSGHQFPNYSSELNVNALLLGDSALYLCASSSPASGQETQYFGPGTRLLVL.

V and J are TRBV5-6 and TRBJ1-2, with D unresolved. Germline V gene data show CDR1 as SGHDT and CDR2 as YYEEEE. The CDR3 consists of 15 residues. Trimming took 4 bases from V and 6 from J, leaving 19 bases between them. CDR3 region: CASSPLGRGIDGYTF. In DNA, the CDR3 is TGTGCCAGCAGCCCCTTGGGGAGAGGTATAGATGGCTACACCTTC.

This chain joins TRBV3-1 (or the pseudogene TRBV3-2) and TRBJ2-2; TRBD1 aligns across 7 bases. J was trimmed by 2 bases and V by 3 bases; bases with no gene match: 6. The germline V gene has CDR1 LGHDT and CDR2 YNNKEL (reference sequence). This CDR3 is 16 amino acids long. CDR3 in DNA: TGTGCCAGCAGCCACCCCGGGACAGCCAACACCGGGGAGCTGTTTTTT. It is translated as CASSHPGTANTGELFF.

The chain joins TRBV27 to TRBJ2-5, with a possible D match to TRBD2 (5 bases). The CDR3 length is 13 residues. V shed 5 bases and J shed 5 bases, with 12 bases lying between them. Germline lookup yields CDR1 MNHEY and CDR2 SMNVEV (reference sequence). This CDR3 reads CASSHRGGETQYF. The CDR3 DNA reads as TGTGCCAGCAGTCACCGGGGTGGGGAGACCCAGTACTTC.

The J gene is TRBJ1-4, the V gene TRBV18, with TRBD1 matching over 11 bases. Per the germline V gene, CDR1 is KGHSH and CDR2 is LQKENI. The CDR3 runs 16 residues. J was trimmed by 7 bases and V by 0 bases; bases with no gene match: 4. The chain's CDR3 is CASSPPRTGGVEKLFF. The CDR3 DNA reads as TGTGCCAGCTCACCACCGAGGACAGGGGGCGTTGAAAAACTGTTTTTT.

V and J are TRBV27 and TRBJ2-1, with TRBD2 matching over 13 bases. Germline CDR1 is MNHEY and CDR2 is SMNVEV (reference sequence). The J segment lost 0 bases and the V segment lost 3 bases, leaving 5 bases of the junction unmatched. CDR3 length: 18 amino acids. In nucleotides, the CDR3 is TGTGCCAGCAGTTTCGGGACTAGCGGGACAAGCTCCTACAATGAGCAGTTCTTC. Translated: CASSFGTSGTSSYNEQFF.